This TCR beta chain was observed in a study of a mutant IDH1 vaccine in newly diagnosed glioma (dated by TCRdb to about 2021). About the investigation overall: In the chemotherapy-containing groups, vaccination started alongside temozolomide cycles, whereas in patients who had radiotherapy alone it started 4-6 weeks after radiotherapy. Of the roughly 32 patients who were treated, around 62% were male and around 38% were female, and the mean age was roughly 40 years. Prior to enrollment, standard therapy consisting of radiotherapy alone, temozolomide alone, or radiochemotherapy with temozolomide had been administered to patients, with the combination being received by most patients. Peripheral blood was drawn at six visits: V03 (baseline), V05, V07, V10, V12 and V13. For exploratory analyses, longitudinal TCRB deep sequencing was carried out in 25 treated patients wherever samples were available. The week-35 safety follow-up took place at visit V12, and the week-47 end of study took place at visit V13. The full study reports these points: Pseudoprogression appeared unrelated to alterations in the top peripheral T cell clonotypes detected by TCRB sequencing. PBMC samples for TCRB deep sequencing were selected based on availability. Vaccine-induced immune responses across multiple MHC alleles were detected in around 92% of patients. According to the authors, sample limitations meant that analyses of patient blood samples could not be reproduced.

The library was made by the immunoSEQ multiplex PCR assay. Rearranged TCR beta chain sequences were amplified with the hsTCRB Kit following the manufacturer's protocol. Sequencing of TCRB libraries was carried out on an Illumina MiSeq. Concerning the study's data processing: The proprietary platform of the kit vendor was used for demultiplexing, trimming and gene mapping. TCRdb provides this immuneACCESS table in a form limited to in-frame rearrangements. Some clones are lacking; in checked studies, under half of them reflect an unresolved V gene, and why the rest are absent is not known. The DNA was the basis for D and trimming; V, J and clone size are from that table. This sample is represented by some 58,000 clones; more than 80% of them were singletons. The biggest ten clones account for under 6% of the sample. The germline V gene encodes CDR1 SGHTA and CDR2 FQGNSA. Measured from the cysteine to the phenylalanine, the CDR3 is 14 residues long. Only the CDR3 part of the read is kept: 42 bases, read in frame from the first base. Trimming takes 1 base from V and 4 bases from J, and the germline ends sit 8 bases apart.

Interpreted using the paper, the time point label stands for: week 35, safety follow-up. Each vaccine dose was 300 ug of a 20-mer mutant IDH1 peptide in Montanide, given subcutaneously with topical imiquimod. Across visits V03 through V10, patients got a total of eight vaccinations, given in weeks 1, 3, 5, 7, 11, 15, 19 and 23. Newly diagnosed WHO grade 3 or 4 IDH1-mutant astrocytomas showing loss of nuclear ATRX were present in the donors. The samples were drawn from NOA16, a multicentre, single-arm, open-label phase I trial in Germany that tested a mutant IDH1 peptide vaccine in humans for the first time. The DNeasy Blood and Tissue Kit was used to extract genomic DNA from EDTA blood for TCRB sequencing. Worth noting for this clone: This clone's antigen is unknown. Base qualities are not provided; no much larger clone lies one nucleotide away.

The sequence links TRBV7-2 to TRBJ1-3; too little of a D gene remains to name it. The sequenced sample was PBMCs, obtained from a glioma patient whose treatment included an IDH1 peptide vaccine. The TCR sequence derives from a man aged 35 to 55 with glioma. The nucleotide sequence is TGTGCCAGCAGCTTAGGAGGGTACGGAAACACCATATATTTT. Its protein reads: CASSLGGYGNTIYF.